This T cell receptor (beta chain) was recovered during a study of shared clonotypes between healthy human individuals. CD45RO-negative cells were positively selected for CCR7, leaving out terminally differentiated effector memory CD45RA+ cells. This clone came up once. This CDR3 is built from 12 residues. The V gene's germline CDR1 is MNHEY and CDR2 SMNVEV (reference sequence). V was shortened by 4 bases and J by 6 bases, with 7 bases between the two germline ends. Assay used: immunoSEQ multiplex PCR; TCRdb lists only in-frame clones, some missing. The repertoire holds about 2,200,000 clones, 85% to 95% seen once, with roughly 1.8% in the top ten.

J is TRBJ2-1 and V is TRBV27, with D unresolved. Sequenced sample: naive CD8+ T cells from PBMCs. This receptor was obtained from a man younger than 35 in good health. Some clones in this sample may be carry-over from other donors' samples. DNA for the CDR3: TGTGCCAGCAGTTCTACACCCAATGAGCAGTTCTTC. Its protein is CASSSTPNEQFF.